This T cell receptor beta chain derives from a study of memory CD4+ T cells and cytomegalovirus serostatus. Produced via immunoSEQ multiplex PCR; TCRdb's table is partial and in-frame only. The sample lists some 44,000 clones; around four fifths were seen once. This CDR3 has 11 amino acids. V was trimmed by 7 bases and J by 1 base, leaving 8 bases between them. From germline, CDR1 is DFQATT and CDR2 SNEGSKA (reference sequence). Single viable CD3+CD4+CD8-CD45RO+ cells were sorted as the memory CD4+ T cells. The sequencing sample was made of memory CD4+ T cells from blood. The source is an adult in good health and CMV-seronegative. This chain connects TRBV20-1 to TRBJ2-7; the D is unclear. The CDR3 DNA sequence: TGCAGTGTAGCTGAATCCTACGAGCAGTACTTC. This codes for CSVAESYEQYF.